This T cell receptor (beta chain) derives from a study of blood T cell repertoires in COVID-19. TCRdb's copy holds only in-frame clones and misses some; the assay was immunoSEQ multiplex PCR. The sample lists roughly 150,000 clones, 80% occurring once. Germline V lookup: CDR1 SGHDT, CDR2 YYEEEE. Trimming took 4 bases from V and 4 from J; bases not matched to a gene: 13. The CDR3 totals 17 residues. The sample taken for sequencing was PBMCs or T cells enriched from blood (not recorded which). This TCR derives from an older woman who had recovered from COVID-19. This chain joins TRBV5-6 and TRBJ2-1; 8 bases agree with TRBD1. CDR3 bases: TGTGCCAGCAGCGGGCCTGCAGGGGGCGCGAGATACAATGAGCAGTTCTTC. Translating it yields CASSGPAGGARYNEQFF.